Presented here are 18 T cell receptor beta chains from one specimen sequenced in a study of PD-L1 blockade in urothelial cancer. Method: immunoSEQ multiplex PCR; TCRdb's copy keeps in-frame clones and lacks some. This table holds about 71,000 clones, 85% to 90% found once. The source was PBMCs, collected around atezolizumab (anti-PD-L1) treatment. These receptors were collected from a man between 60 and 75 years old with urothelial cancer.

This chain links TRBV11-3 with TRBJ2-3, with 7 positions matching TRBD2. The junction had 4 bases not matched to a gene; V was cut back by 1 base and J by 3 bases. Germline-derived CDR1 and CDR2 are SGHNT and YENEEA. CDR3 length equals 15 residues. The CDR3 DNA follows: TGTGCCAGCAGCTTAGGCCTAGCGGTAACAGATACGCAGTATTTT. Translating gives CASSLGLAVTDTQYF.

This rearrangement joins TRBV4-3 to TRBJ2-1, with TRBD2 matching 11 bases. V was pared by 3 bases and J by 6 bases, with 7 bases of the junction left unmatched. This CDR3 region has 16 residues. Germline loops: CDR1 LGHNA, CDR2 YSLEER. The CDR3 sequence: CASSQVLAGVGNEQFF. In DNA, the CDR3 is TGCGCCAGCAGCCAGGTACTAGCGGGAGTTGGCAATGAGCAGTTCTTC.

The V gene is TRBV9, the J gene TRBJ2-7; D gene uncertain. This CDR3 is built from 13 residues. CDR1 and CDR2 (germline): SGDLS, YYNGEE. V was shortened by 0 bases and J by 3 bases, with 7 bases between the two germline ends. As DNA, the CDR3 is TGTGCCAGCAGCGTAGGCAGTTACTACGAGCAGTACTTC. Its translation: CASSVGSYYEQYF.

The chain couples TRBV10-3 to TRBJ2-7; D is uncertain. Germline-derived CDR1 and CDR2 are ENHRY and SYGVKD. This CDR3 spans 16 amino acids. V was pared by 3 bases and J by 1 base, with 16 bases between. CDR3 sequence reads: CAISEEELAISYEQYF. CDR3 bases: TGTGCCATCAGTGAAGAGGAATTGGCGATATCCTACGAGCAGTACTTC.

The rearrangement uses TRBV2 and TRBJ1-5, with D possibly being TRBD1 (5 bases). Looked up from germline, CDR1 is SNHLY and CDR2 is FYNNEI. This CDR3 has 14 residues. Trimming left V 6 bases short and J 2 bases short, with 11 bases between. CDR3 sequence: CASSTGLGNQPQHF. In DNA, the CDR3 is TGTGCCAGCAGCACAGGTTTAGGCAATCAGCCCCAGCATTTT.

The chain links TRBV7-8 to TRBJ1-5; the match to TRBD1 covers 8 bases. The CDR3 totals 14 residues. Germline lookup yields CDR1 SGHVS and CDR2 FQNEAQ. The V gene end was trimmed by 4 bases and the J gene end by 5 bases; junction bases not matched to a gene: 4. This chain's CDR3 is CASSSGQGDQPQHF. CDR3 sequence (DNA): TGTGCCAGCAGCTCTGGACAGGGTGATCAGCCCCAGCATTTT.

V usage is TRBV10-3 and J usage is TRBJ2-7; 8 bases are shared with TRBD1. This CDR3 has 15 amino acids. Trimming at V came to 6 bases and at J to 0 bases, leaving 7 bases not matched to a gene. The germline CDR1 and CDR2 sequences are ENHRY and SYGVKD. CDR3 region: CAIRAKQGGSYEQYF. The CDR3 bases are TGTGCCATCAGGGCGAAACAGGGGGGCTCCTACGAGCAGTACTTC.

The chain links TRBV6-1 to TRBJ2-7, with a weak D call TRBD1 (5 bases). This CDR3 region has 13 residues. V was pared by 2 bases and J by 2 bases, with 7 bases between. Germline-derived CDR1 and CDR2 are MNHNS and SASEGT. CDR3 sequence (DNA): TGTGCCAGCAGTGAAATGACAGCCTACGAGCAGTACTTC. Translated: CASSEMTAYEQYF.

The chain is built from TRBV7-2 and TRBJ2-7; 10 bases are shared with TRBD2. The CDR3 sequence is 16 residues long. With V trimmed by 4 bases and J by 4 bases, 10 bases remained unmatched. CDR1 and CDR2 from the germline V gene are SGHTA and FQGNSA. CDR3 DNA sequence: TGTGCCAGCAGCTCTCGGACTAGCGGAGTTTTATACGAGCAGTACTTC. Its protein product is CASSSRTSGVLYEQYF.

The V and J genes are TRBV10-2 and TRBJ2-3; 7 positions match TRBD2. V lost 4 bases, J lost 0 bases, and 4 bases stayed unmatched. Germline CDR1 WSHSY, CDR2 SAAADI. The CDR3 has 15 residues. CDR3 DNA sequence: TGCGCCAGCAGTGGGGCGGGAGTAAGCACAGATACGCAGTATTTT. Its protein is CASSGAGVSTDTQYF.

The chain employs TRBV2 and TRBJ2-3, with 10 positions matching TRBD2. V trimming: 5 bases; J trimming: 3 bases; junction bases outside the gene matches: 5. This CDR3 has 15 amino acids. Germline V CDR1 and CDR2: SNHLY, FYNNEI. The CDR3 reads CASSPSGGATDTQYF. The CDR3 DNA is TGTGCCAGCAGTCCGAGCGGGGGGGCGACAGATACGCAGTATTTT.

The chain couples TRBV6-6 to TRBJ2-5; tentatively, D is TRBD2 (6 bases). The ends were cut back, 5 bases at V and 2 bases at J, with 9 bases in the middle. The CDR3 is 13 amino acids. Looked up from germline, CDR1 is MNHNY and CDR2 is SVGAGI (reference sequence). The CDR3 DNA follows: TGTGCCAGCAGTGGAGGGAGACAAGAGACCCAGTACTTC. It translates to CASSGGRQETQYF.

The genes are TRBV28 and TRBJ2-7; a possible D gene is TRBD2 (6 bases). CDR3 size: 15 residues. Trimming cost V 6 bases and J 4 bases, with 19 bases left between them. Germline V gene lookup returns CDR1 MDHEN and CDR2 SYDVKM. CDR3 residues: CASSLGGGQIYEQYF. The CDR3 DNA is TGTGCCAGCAGCCTGGGGGGTGGGCAGATTTACGAGCAGTACTTC.

This chain joins TRBV18 and TRBJ1-4; no clear D. Looked up from germline, CDR1 is KGHSH and CDR2 is LQKENI. CDR3 size: 14 residues. Trimming took 0 bases from V and 3 from J, leaving 5 bases between them. Written as DNA, the CDR3 is TGTGCCAGCTCACCACCTGAGGCTAATGAAAAACTGTTTTTT. It yields the protein CASSPPEANEKLFF.

The CDR3 DNA sequence: TGCGCCAGCAGCTTGGCTCCTCTGGACAGCTATCAGCCCCAGCATTTT. Protein sequence: CASSLAPLDSYQPQHF. The chain uses TRBV5-1 and TRBJ1-5; tentatively, D is TRBD1 (6 bases). This CDR3 spans 16 amino acids. Deletions cut 0 bases from V and 5 bases from J, with 15 bases between. Germline-derived CDR1 and CDR2 are SGHRS and YFSETQ.

The chain links TRBV5-1 to TRBJ2-1; 12 bases match TRBD1. Trimming cost V 3 bases and J 7 bases; bases outside gene matches: 2. Germline lookup yields CDR1 SGHRS and CDR2 YFSETQ. The CDR3 has 14 residues. This CDR3 is CASSWGQGANEQFF. The CDR3 coding sequence is TGCGCCAGCAGCTGGGGACAGGGGGCAAATGAGCAGTTCTTC.

The chain joins TRBV7-7 to TRBJ2-3; D possibly corresponds to TRBD2 (6 bases). V was trimmed by 1 base and J by 2 bases, leaving 7 bases between them. Per germline, CDR1 SSHAT and CDR2 FNYEAQ (reference sequence). This CDR3 has 14 residues. CDR3 sequence (DNA): TGTGCCAGCAGCTTAGGGACTAACACAGATACGCAGTATTTT. Protein: CASSLGTNTDTQYF.

The chain employs TRBV19 and TRBJ2-5; possible D gene TRBD1, 5 bases. The length of the CDR3 is 13 residues. Germline CDR1 LNHDA, CDR2 SQIVND (reference sequence). Trimming stripped 7 bases from V and 4 bases from J, with 13 bases between. The CDR3: CASNGAPGETQYF. In DNA, the CDR3 is TGTGCCAGTAATGGGGCCCCAGGAGAGACCCAGTACTTC.